This T cell receptor (beta chain) was profiled in a study of blood T cell repertoires in COVID-19. At the level of the study: Collection of acute and convalescent COVID-19 samples took place in the United States, Italy and Spain. T cells, B-cell-depleted T cells, or PBMCs provided the cDNA or gDNA that served as material.

In the original workflow: Amplification from reference gene primers served as the basis for estimated nucleated cell counts. The table came from immunoSEQ multiplex PCR; TCRdb's copy has only in-frame clones and leaves some out. V and J calls and clone size come straight from that table; D and trimming were deduced from the DNA. The sample contains 100,000 or so clones, about 90% of which appear only once. The CDR3 covers 19 residues. Trimming cost V 0 bases and J 3 bases; bases outside gene matches: 9. Germline loops: CDR1 SGHTA, CDR2 FQGNSA. The TCR sequence derives from a man aged 50 to 60 with acute or convalescent COVID-19. The specimen was peripheral blood. This chain links TRBV7-2 with TRBJ2-1; the match to TRBD2 covers 12 bases. The CDR3 protein is CASSLAKRASGGDYNEQFF. The DNA for the CDR3 is TGTGCCAGCAGCTTAGCGAAGCGTGCTAGCGGGGGGGACTACAATGAGCAGTTCTTC.